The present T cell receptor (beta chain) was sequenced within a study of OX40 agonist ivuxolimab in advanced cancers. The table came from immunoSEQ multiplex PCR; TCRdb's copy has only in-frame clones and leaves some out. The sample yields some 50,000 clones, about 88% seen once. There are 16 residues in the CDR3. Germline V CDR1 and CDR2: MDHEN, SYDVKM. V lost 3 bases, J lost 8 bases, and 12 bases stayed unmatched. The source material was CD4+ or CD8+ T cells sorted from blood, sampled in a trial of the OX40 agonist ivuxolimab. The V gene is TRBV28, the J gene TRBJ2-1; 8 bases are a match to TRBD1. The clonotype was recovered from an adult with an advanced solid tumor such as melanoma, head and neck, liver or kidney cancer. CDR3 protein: CASSFYSGQGGDEQFF. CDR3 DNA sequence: TGTGCCAGCAGTTTTTACTCTGGACAGGGTGGCGATGAGCAGTTCTTC.